These T cell receptor beta chains were read from a single sample in a study of monozygotic twins with inflammatory bowel disease. Each CDR3 protein gets one entry in TCRdb, which reprocessed the 5' RACE reads and gives no DNA. The sample table includes over 150,000 distinct CDR3 sequences. The sample taken for sequencing was blood. Receptors originate from a human donor with ulcerative colitis or Crohn's disease, or a healthy co-twin of an affected twin (not recorded which). The CDR3 runs from the conserved cysteine through the conserved F or W. Fields, in order: V gene, J gene, CDR3 protein.

V gene: TRBV3-1; J gene: TRBJ2-1; CDR3 protein: CASSQVAEPGLAGDHSYNEQFF
V gene: TRBV29-1; J gene: TRBJ2-5; CDR3 protein: CSVEELQETQYF
V gene: TRBV12-3/TRBV12-4; J gene: TRBJ2-3; CDR3 protein: CASSPPFPDTQYF
V gene: TRBV4-3; J gene: TRBJ1-5; CDR3 protein: CASSQDWAKRTQPQHF
V gene: TRBV5-1; J gene: TRBJ2-1; CDR3 protein: CAISLRTGLYNEQFF
V gene: TRBV19; J gene: TRBJ1-1; CDR3 protein: CASSIEAAIRIPNTEAFF
V gene: TRBV6-2/TRBV6-3; J gene: TRBJ2-6; CDR3 protein: CASSRPKAGAGANVLTF
V gene: TRBV20-1; J gene: TRBJ2-1; CDR3 protein: CSARLGTVYSTEFF
V gene: TRBV5-1; J gene: TRBJ2-5; CDR3 protein: CASSLTLGQPKETQYF
V gene: TRBV6-6; J gene: TRBJ1-5; CDR3 protein: CASSYSGRKQPQHF
V gene: TRBV11-2; J gene: TRBJ2-1; CDR3 protein: CASSLDRPSASSYNEQFF
V gene: TRBV25-1; J gene: TRBJ2-1; CDR3 protein: CASSERLKSYNEQFF
V gene: TRBV14; J gene: TRBJ2-1; CDR3 protein: CASSQVRGGYNEQFF
V gene: TRBV28; J gene: TRBJ2-1; CDR3 protein: CASSLNPTSGRDEQFF
V gene: TRBV10-3; J gene: TRBJ1-4; CDR3 protein: CAISGGNEKLFF
V gene: TRBV28; J gene: TRBJ2-7; CDR3 protein: CASNPSGISYEQYF
V gene: TRBV5-5; J gene: TRBJ2-5; CDR3 protein: CASSPPRGQETQYF
V gene: TRBV18; J gene: TRBJ2-2; CDR3 protein: CASSPRRENTGELFF
V gene: TRBV19; J gene: TRBJ2-5; CDR3 protein: CASSQRRGAETQYF
V gene: TRBV5-1; J gene: TRBJ2-1; CDR3 protein: CASSLELAGANEQFF
V gene: TRBV20-1; J gene: TRBJ1-2; CDR3 protein: CSARTGVWGYTF
V gene: TRBV6-5; J gene: TRBJ2-7; CDR3 protein: CASSSRGGVVSTYEQYF
V gene: TRBV9; J gene: TRBJ1-6; CDR3 protein: CASSVAAGGNSPLHF
V gene: TRBV7-8; J gene: TRBJ1-1; CDR3 protein: CASSLWGTEAFF
V gene: TRBV27; J gene: TRBJ2-7; CDR3 protein: CASSWDRGNGNEQYF
V gene: TRBV29-1; J gene: TRBJ2-7; CDR3 protein: CSVAKGQRHEQYF
V gene: TRBV7-2; J gene: TRBJ2-7; CDR3 protein: CASSLGYTPFDGEQYF
V gene: TRBV20-1; J gene: TRBJ2-1; CDR3 protein: CSATRDRGFNEQFF
V gene: TRBV19; J gene: TRBJ2-6; CDR3 protein: CASSGRHSGANVLTF
V gene: TRBV20-1; J gene: TRBJ2-7; CDR3 protein: CSATLAVEQYF
V gene: TRBV7-3; J gene: TRBJ1-2; CDR3 protein: CASSQTGGNYGYTF
V gene: TRBV12-3/TRBV12-4; J gene: TRBJ2-5; CDR3 protein: CASRSGTSGVNTETQYF